This entry features one T cell receptor beta chain sequence. This record comes from a study of control samples from healthy donors and cancer patients. The CDR3 extends over 16 amino acids. The V gene lost 4 bases and the J gene lost 2 bases, with 17 bases spanning the gap. CDR1 and CDR2 from the germline V gene are SNHLY and FYNNEI. Generated by immunoSEQ multiplex PCR, the TCRdb table keeps only in-frame clones and is missing some. The repertoire consists of fewer than 90,000 clones, with about 88% occurring once and the leading ten covering around 5.7%. This TCR came from a woman aged 50 to 65 in good health. Sample: blood. This chain uses TRBV2 with TRBJ1-2, with D possibly matching TRBD1 (5 bases). The CDR3 sequence: CASSALLGQGNYGYTF. The CDR3 bases are TGTGCCAGCAGTGCTTTATTGGGCCAGGGAAACTATGGCTACACCTTC.